This T cell receptor (beta chain) was captured in a study of T cell responses to AZD1222 COVID-19 vaccine. Overall study results and limits: Donor demographics were predominantly white British with a female majority; clonal diversity may be underestimated. Spike was spanned by vaccine-associated CD4 TCRs, with dominance at 160-218 and 743-854. Seropositive AZD1222 recipients at baseline numbered only six or seven. Repertoires were obtained solely post-peak T cell response.

A word on this clone: The antigen is not known.

Data came from immunoSEQ multiplex PCR; TCRdb stores just in-frame clones and leaves some out. The data show about 110,000 clones, about 85% seen once. CDR1 is MDHEN, CDR2 SYDVKM, per germline. Deletions cut 7 bases from V and 5 bases from J, with 17 bases between. The CDR3 has 14 amino acids. The TCR originated in an adult who received the AZD1222 COVID-19 vaccine. Here the sequenced sample was peripheral blood, taken 28 days after the second AZD1222 dose. The V and J genes are TRBV28 and TRBJ1-1; D call uncertain. As DNA, the CDR3 is TGTGCCAGCACCCTTAGGTTGGGATATACTGAAGCTTTCTTT. This sequence encodes CASTLRLGYTEAFF. Complete variable domain (other parts from reference TRBV28 and TRBJ1-1): DVKVTQSSRYLVKRTGEKVFLECVQDMDHENMFWYRQDPGLGLRLIYFSYDVKMKEKGDIPEGYSVSREKKERFSLILESASTNQTSMYLCASTLRLGYTEAFFGQGTRLTVV.